This TCR beta chain originates from a study of T cells in Graves' hyperthyroidism and ophthalmopathy (dated by TCRdb to the late 2010s). With respect to the entire study: Peripheral blood was collected at initial diagnosis, before any treatment. A discovery cohort of around 100 patients, approximately 44 with Graves' ophthalmopathy and 55 to 60 with stable Graves' hyperthyroidism, was used to find distinguishing TCR V-J signatures. An independent validation cohort of about 19 hyperthyroidism patients and 17 patients who later progressed to ophthalmopathy tested prospective prediction of ophthalmopathy. The 100 discovery patients were randomly divided into training and test sets at a 7:3 ratio. In more than 5 Graves' hyperthyroidism patients, the study also compared T-cell repertoires from thyroid tissue with T-cell repertoires from blood. After blood sampling, hyperthyroidism patients were treated with methimazole at a starting dose of 30 mg daily, and ophthalmopathy patients were treated with high-dose intravenous methylprednisolone. TCR Vbeta CDR3 sequencing of roughly 140 peripheral blood samples (43 ophthalmopathy, about 80 hyperthyroidism and roughly 17 progressor patients) is reported in the paper. What the work shows at the level of the full study, not this receptor alone: No statistical method was used to set the sample size in advance, and investigators knew the group allocation. Most expanded thyroid clonotypes (frequency above 0.001) were also detected in blood, a finding suggesting that blood repertoires may reflect thyroid immune responses. In cross-validation, a model built on a 13 V-J signature told ophthalmopathy apart from stable hyperthyroidism with under 90% sensitivity and 81% to 82% specificity, and in testing the same model reached 80%/75%. In validation, progression to ophthalmopathy was predicted by the model with about 70% sensitivity and roughly 76% specificity, a median of around 6.5 months before onset.

Trimming leaves V shorter by 4 bases and J shorter by 4 bases, with the junction holding 7 bases beyond the gene matches. There are 14 amino acids in the CDR3, from cysteine to phenylalanine inclusive. The retained sequence is limited to the CDR3, 42 bases, with the frame set at the first base. Sequences SGDLS (CDR1) and YYNGEE (CDR2) are obtained from the germline V gene. In this sample, this clonotype turned up many times. Its antigen is currently not known. Base quality data are lacking; no much larger clone is found one base away. Amplification of TCR beta CDR3 regions was carried out from RNA transcripts. The TCR CDR3 was subjected to a first round of RT-PCR using the HTBI primer set and the Qiagen OneStep RT-PCR kit. A second multiplex PCR round built the libraries, followed by size selection and purification. The libraries were sequenced on an Illumina HiSeq2000 using paired-end 100 bp reads. Turning to the authors' computational methods: SOAPnuke was used to process the raw data, with reads discarded if the reads contained adapters or uncalled bases, had a mean Phred below 15, or lacked an exact constant-primer or identifier match. COPE v1.2.5 was used to merge the high-quality paired reads, and each unique nucleotide sequence was defined as a clonotype. MiTCR v1.1 was used to align clonotypes to the IMGT TRBV, TRBD and TRBJ reference segments. The analysis was restricted to V-J combinations with a frequency above 0.0001, which together covered over 99% of the repertoires. The TCS score was defined as F50 (clonal expansion) divided by E x V (chaos), with BLOSUM62-based TCRdist calculated between CDR3 peptides within each V-J. Welch's t-statistics and random forest reduced around 550 V-J features to 13, which were used in a naive Bayes classifier (R e1071). TCRdb applied fastp at Q25 and MiXCR to the public reads, then kept only in-frame beta chains. Under each unique CDR3 protein, matching rows form one entry showing the most common genes and DNA. TCRdb assigned the V and J calls; the authors' analysis was not used. A total of roughly 360,000 distinct CDR3 sequences appear in this sample, roughly 13% of them only once. Together, the top ten hold under 25% of the sample.

The hyperthyroidism patients were between 18 and 65 years old and newly diagnosed, with a disease duration of less than 2 months. Exclusion was applied to patients with uncontrolled infections, other autoimmune diseases, pregnancy or lactation. Diagnoses were established on the basis of clinical symptoms, serum thyroxine and TRAb, thyroid ultrasound, and orbital computed tomography. For progressor patients, blood was drawn at the first diagnosis of hyperthyroidism, before any ophthalmopathy symptoms had appeared. Ficoll-Paque density gradient centrifugation was used to isolate PBMCs from about 9 ml of fresh peripheral blood. Patients classed as progressors first received a Graves' hyperthyroidism diagnosis and then went on to develop ophthalmopathy during follow-up. Total RNA was extracted with Trizol reagent, and quality was checked on an Agilent 2100 Bioanalyzer.

Input material: blood. The sequence was collected from a man aged 25 to 45 with Graves' hyperthyroidism that later progressed to Graves' ophthalmopathy. The V and J segments used are TRBV9 and TRBJ2-7; 8 middle bases align to TRBD1. This receptor carries the CDR3 CASSLQGAHYEQYF. The DNA reads TGTGCCAGCAGCCTGCAGGGGGCACATTACGAGCAGTACTTC.